This note documents a single T cell receptor (beta chain) sequence. The primer mix had 60 Vbeta and 13 Jbeta primers. Original data processing: A follow-up analysis tallied 60 million to 85 million unique TCR beta chains, 8.5 million to 14 million shared. Produced via immunoSEQ multiplex PCR; TCRdb's table is partial and in-frame only. The DNA was the basis for D and trimming; V, J and clone size are from that table. This table has around 150,000 clones, nearly 80% appearing once. The data were taken from a study of cytomegalovirus exposure and HLA in healthy donors. This clonotype was obtained from a man aged 50 to 60 in good health and CMV-seropositive. The sequencing sample was made of PBMCs.

The CDR3 is CASSQGFGGIYNSPLHF. DNA of the CDR3: TGCGCCAGCAGCCAAGGGTTTGGGGGGATCTATAATTCACCCCTCCACTTT. The chain couples TRBV4-1 to TRBJ1-6; a weak D match, TRBD1 (5 bases). There are 17 residues in the CDR3. CDR1 MGHRA and CDR2 YSYEKL come from the germline V gene. Trimming cost V 1 base and J 3 bases, with 13 bases left between them.